This T cell receptor beta chain emerged from a study of blood T cell repertoires in COVID-19. The overall study: Whether acute or convalescent, the COVID-19 samples came from the United States, Italy and Spain. Sources were T cells, B-cell-depleted T cells, or PBMCs; the material itself was cDNA or gDNA.

Original methodology: Estimation of nucleated cell counts was performed using reference gene primer amplification. Libraries were prepared by immunoSEQ multiplex PCR; TCRdb keeps only in-frame clonotypes and omits some of them. The DNA was the basis for D and trimming; V, J and clone size are from that table. The profile shows a few hundred thousand clones, roughly 77% of them singletons. The CDR3 is 17 amino acids. Trimming took off 7 bases at V and 2 bases at J, with 22 bases between the two ends. Germline V gene data show CDR1 as ENHRY and CDR2 as SYGVKD. The clonotype comes from a woman older than 75 with acute or convalescent COVID-19. This chain links TRBV10-3 with TRBJ2-3, with D perhaps TRBD2 (7 bases). Sequencing was done on a sample of peripheral blood. CDR3 in DNA: TGTGCCATCAAAGAATTCGGGGGGCTTCTCGACACAGATACGCAGTATTTT. Translating gives CAIKEFGGLLDTDTQYF.